The 7 T cell receptor beta chains in this list originate from one sample, sequenced in a study of blood T cell repertoires in COVID-19. Profiled with immunoSEQ multiplex PCR; TCRdb holds only in-frame clones, not every one. The sample yields over 95,000 clones, more than 80% seen once. The specimen was peripheral blood. All receptors derive from a human donor in a cohort sampled during active COVID-19.

The J gene is TRBJ2-5, the V gene TRBV7-2, with D maybe TRBD1 (5 bases). The germline V and J ends were trimmed by 1 base and 4 bases, with 13 bases remaining between them. The CDR3 is 15 residues long. Germline-derived CDR1 and CDR2 are SGHTA and FQGNSA. The CDR3 nucleotides are TGTGCCAGCAGCTTAGATGGGGCAGGGCGAGAGACCCAGTACTTC. This encodes CASSLDGAGRETQYF.

This clone was detected once. The junction does not match germline at one end; this may be a read error. J is TRBJ2-7 and V is TRBV7-9; 7 bases are a match to TRBD2. The CDR3 runs 18 residues. CDR1 and CDR2 (germline): SEHNR, FQNEAQ (reference sequence). Written as DNA, the CDR3 is TGTGCCAGCAGCCTAGCGGATTTCGTGACAACTAGCTCCTACGAGCAGTACTTC. Amino acids: CASSLADFVTTSSYEQYF.

V is TRBV4-3 and J is TRBJ1-1; no clear D gene. Germline values: CDR1 LGHNA, CDR2 YSLEER. This CDR3 contains 15 residues. Trimming stripped 0 bases from V and 1 base from J, with 9 bases between. Written as DNA, the CDR3 is TGCGCCAGCAGCCAAGATTGGGCCCAGAACACTGAAGCTTTCTTT. It translates to CASSQDWAQNTEAFF.

The chain links TRBV28 to TRBJ2-1; 10 nucleotides align to TRBD2. CDR3 length equals 17 residues. Looked up from germline, CDR1 is MDHEN and CDR2 is SYDVKM. V was pared by 6 bases and J by 15 bases, with 23 bases of the junction left unmatched. The CDR3 region is CASSPLVSGRASIIRFF. In nucleotides, the CDR3 is TGTGCCAGCAGCCCCCTCGTGAGCGGGAGGGCCTCTATTATTCGGTTCTTC.

The chain has TRBV5-4 and TRBJ1-6, with 7 positions matching TRBD1. The CDR3 is 16 amino acids. The V and J ends lost 1 base and 9 bases, in that order; junction bases with no gene match: 10. CDR1 and CDR2 (germline): SGHNT, YYREEE (reference sequence). This CDR3 reads CASSLSPDRVGSPLHF. The CDR3 DNA reads TGTGCCAGCAGCTTGTCGCCCGACAGGGTCGGTTCACCCCTCCACTTT. Variable domain in full (rest from reference TRBV5-4 and TRBJ1-6): ETGVTQSPTHLIKTRGQQVTLRCSSQSGHNTVSWYQQALGQGPQFIFQYYREEENGRGNFPPRFSGLQFPNYSSELNVNALELDDSALYLCASSLSPDRVGSPLHFGNGTRLTVT.

The gene calls are TRBV27 and TRBJ2-7, with D possibly matching TRBD1 (5 bases). V was clipped by 6 bases and J by 2 bases, with 17 bases between them. The CDR3 totals 15 residues. The germline CDR1 and CDR2 sequences are MNHEY and SMNVEV (reference sequence). In DNA form, the CDR3 reads TGTGCCAGCAGCCAAGACTCAGGGATCCCCTACGAGCAGTACTTC. It translates to CASSQDSGIPYEQYF.

The chain employs TRBV20-1 and TRBJ2-1; 11 bases line up with TRBD2. V dropped 4 bases and J dropped 4; count of bases not matched to a gene: 6. The CDR3 consists of 15 residues. Germline CDR1 is DFQATT and CDR2 is SNEGSKA (reference sequence). This chain's CDR3 is CSATEPSGRYNEQFF. The CDR3, as DNA: TGCAGTGCTACTGAACCTAGCGGGAGGTACAATGAGCAGTTCTTC.